The sequence of this TCR beta chain was determined in a study of blood T cells in healthy people across ages. Background on the study: Roughly one uniquely barcoded beta molecule per two T cells was captured. Regarding the study as a whole: Age brought a roughly linear fall in TCR beta diversity measured per million T cells. Both naive CD4+ cell counts and diversity were greater in long-lived donors than in aged donors.

This clonotype was observed a handful of times. Antigen specificity is unknown. The V gene end was trimmed by 1 base and the J gene end by 4 bases; junction bases not matched to a gene: 4. The CDR3 has 15 residues. Germline values: CDR1 SGHAT, CDR2 FQNNGV. With a J-beta primer mix and a sample-barcoded 5' primer, a second PCR ran about 7 to 12 cycles. TCRdb independently ran MiXCR on the 5' RACE reads; one entry per CDR3 protein. The table records fewer than 800,000 distinct CDR3 sequences, 21% of them present only once. This chain links TRBV11-2 with TRBJ2-1; 7 bases agree with TRBD1. This sequence originates from a man between 65 and 80 years old in good health. The sample taken for sequencing was blood. CDR3 nucleotides: TGTGCCAGCAGCTTAGGGACAGGCCAATACAATGAGCAGTTCTTC. Translated, it gives CASSLGTGQYNEQFF.